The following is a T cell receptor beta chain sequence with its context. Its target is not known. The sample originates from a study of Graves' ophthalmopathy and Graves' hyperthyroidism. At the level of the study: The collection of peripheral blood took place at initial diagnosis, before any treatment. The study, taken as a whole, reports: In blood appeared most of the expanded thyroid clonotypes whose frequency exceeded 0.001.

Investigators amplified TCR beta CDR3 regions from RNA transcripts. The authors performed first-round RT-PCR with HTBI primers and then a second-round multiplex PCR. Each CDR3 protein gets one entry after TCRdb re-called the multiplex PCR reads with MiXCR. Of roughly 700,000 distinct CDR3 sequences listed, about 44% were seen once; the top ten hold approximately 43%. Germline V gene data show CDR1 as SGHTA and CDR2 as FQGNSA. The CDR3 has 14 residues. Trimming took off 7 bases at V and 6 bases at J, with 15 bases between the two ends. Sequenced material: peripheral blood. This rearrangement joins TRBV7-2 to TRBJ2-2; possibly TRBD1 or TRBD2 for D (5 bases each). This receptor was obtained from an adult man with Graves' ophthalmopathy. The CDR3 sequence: CASTSLRGPGELFF. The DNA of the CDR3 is TGTGCCAGCACTTCCCTGAGGGGTCCCGGGGAGCTGTTTTTT.